This T cell receptor (beta chain) was documented in a study of cytomegalovirus exposure and HLA in healthy donors (TCRdb year 2017). Regarding the complete study: An earlier analysis of some 600 of the donors reported over 250 Gb of sequence data and 95 million to 140 million unique TCR beta sequences obtained from some 170 million T cells. Approximately 300 gigabases of sequencing data and around 80 million unique TCR sequences made up an early release that covered about 640 HLA-typed donors. Of the roughly 400 genotyped donors, about 80% fell in the genetic ancestry cluster associated with self-reported Caucasian donors. The aim of the study was to test whether cataloging public T cell receptors could identify signatures of past pathogen exposure. The study used immunosequencing to profile the T cell repertoires of approximately 640 subjects and linked those repertoires to cytomegalovirus serostatus. Besides the first cohort of under 700 subjects, a separate validation cohort made up of over 100 different subjects was used. High-throughput TCR immunosequencing, statistical association of individual TCRs with disease status, and machine learning were combined to predict cytomegalovirus infection status. To study patterns of TCR occurrence, a later analysis re-analyzed previously published TCR beta repertoires from 600 to 750 donors and added high-resolution HLA genotyping. In the later analysis, no new phenotypic data were used to find candidate immune exposures; instead, reliance was placed on TCR beta sequences and their occurrence across donors. To decide whether each TCR beta V gene segment behaved as functional or pseudogenic, an earlier analysis of some 600 of the donors relied on high-throughput TCR beta sequencing. Donor age, sex, ethnicity and CMV serostatus were collected together with the repertoire data. A later genetic analysis took genome-wide SNP genotypes for about 65% of the 666 donors and used that subset as a discovery cohort. All discovery cohort repertoires had been generated on a single sequencing platform. Both class I and class II loci were covered by HLA typing, at four-digit resolution. The number of typed donors differed by locus: about 629-640 for A, B, C, DRB1 and DQB1; approximately 540 for DQA1; approximately 610 for DPA1; and some 430 for DPB1. Because of strong linkage in the cohort, a handful of DR-DQ haplotypes were treated as single units for association and clustering. Among around 400 genotyped donors of the cohort, an average of 235,054 unique TCR beta nucleotide sequences were sequenced per donor, around a sixth of them non-productive.

The paper's findings and limits, for the study overall: When HLA alleles, especially DR and DQ, strongly co-occurred, TCR associations were difficult to assign to individual alleles. Linkage disequilibrium might explain the correlated functional status among segregating V segments, but an unknown experimental factor could not be excluded. Specific HLA alleles were associated with 16,951 TCR beta sequences at a false discovery rate of 0.05 in a later analysis. Cytomegalovirus status was reported to be diagnosed by the classifier with high specificity and sensitivity in both the original and validation cohorts. Only TCR beta chains were sequenced in this cohort, and the absence of alpha or paired-chain data limited detectable features. The authors suggested that the approach could potentially be generalized to other disease states and immunological phenotypes. V-gene and J-gene trimming of TCR beta chains was associated with a missense DCLRE1C variant in a later genetic analysis, and the association was replicated in an independent cohort. In a later analysis, HLA-associated TCR beta chains showed more clonal expansion and lower generation probabilities than non-associated chains that were equally common. According to a later analysis, most CMV-associated TCR beta chains appeared to be HLA-restricted, and the HLA associations seemed to be driven largely by CMV exposure. A cluster of highly shared sequence variants was judged likely to be a technical artifact of the sequencing pipeline. The only immune exposure information available for the cohort was CMV serostatus. Some IMGT-functional V segments, including TRBV6-2 and TRBV6-3, could not be told apart with the 87-base-pair reads, so those segments were excluded. In an earlier analysis of 587 of the donors, most TCR beta V segments were observed in productive rearrangements about 87% or about 30% of the time, broadly matching IMGT annotations. A later analysis found that TCR association rates varied across HLA loci, with DRB1 alleles showing the most associated TCRs and HLA-C alleles the fewest. A few of the identified cytomegalovirus-associated TCR beta chains were confirmed in vitro to be specific for cytomegalovirus antigens. The study listed approximately 150 TCR beta chains as associated with cytomegalovirus. A later analysis reported that several top co-occurrence clusters appeared linked to parvovirus B19, influenza, CMV and Epstein-Barr virus. Because HLA typing was unavailable for some donors at each locus, only the typed subset was used in association tests. The earlier analysis of around 600 of the donors excluded 15 to 20 rarely observed V segments, including chromosome 9 orphons, because counts were too low. A later genetic analysis reported fewer N-insertions in productive TCRs among donors in an Asian-associated ancestry cluster than the roughly 620-donor mean. Most TCR sequences were seen in very few donors, while some public TCRs were found in many individuals. The presence/absence analyses assumed that sequencing depth was roughly uniform across donors, and that assumption may not be true. A further reported finding was that TCR beta sequences accurately predicted the HLA-A and HLA-B alleles for most subjects in the first cohort.

The cohort comprised 670 or so healthy bone marrow donors. Cohort members were all nominally healthy when sampled, although unrecorded immune exposures were likely present. The donor tested CMV seronegative and was one of the 352 seronegative cohort members. Each donor provided a peripheral blood sample, and peripheral blood mononuclear cells were used for TCR beta sequencing. The Qiagen DNeasy Blood Extraction Kit was used to extract genomic DNA from the blood cell samples. Taken from the germline V gene, the CDR1 and CDR2 loops are MNHEY and SVGAGI. A distance of 7 bases separates the germline ends of V and J, which lose 1 base and 1 base respectively. Taken from cysteine to phenylalanine, the CDR3 has 14 residues. The kept DNA is CDR3 alone, 42 bases in frame from the first base. The protocol used for the library was the immunoSEQ multiplex PCR assay. For the multiplex PCR, a mixture combining 60 forward primers for TCR Vbeta segments and 13 reverse primers for TCR Jbeta segments was used. Amplification of the CDR3 region of rearranged TCR beta genes was performed with a multiplex PCR assay on genomic DNA. Amplified TCR beta libraries were sequenced as 87-base-pair reads on the Illumina HiSeq System. Per the original workflow: Across the 700 or so repertoires, a later analysis counted about 81 million unique TCR beta chains, 9.5 million to 13 million of which were shared by at least two donors. A nearest-neighbor algorithm error-corrected the raw reads and collapsed the reads into unique sequences, merging closely related sequences to remove PCR and sequencing errors. Alignment of CDR3 sequences to IMGT reference sequences was used to assign V, D and J gene segments. For a sequence to be retained, at least a six-nucleotide match to both a V gene segment and a J gene segment was required. A rearrangement was called productive if the CDR3 had no stop codons and remained in frame with V and J, and every other rearrangement was called non-productive. CDR3 was defined by IMGT convention, running from the second conserved V-encoded cysteine to the conserved J-encoded phenylalanine. The earlier analysis of approximately 590 of the donors excluded any sequence lacking an unambiguous match to a single V gene segment. In an earlier analysis of more than 500 of the donors, a V segment was called functional when productive rearrangements were above 56.7%, and segregating when the standard deviation between donors exceeded 5%. A statistical classification framework was developed to diagnose cytomegalovirus status using the catalog of TCR beta chain sequences. In a later analysis, V and J genes were assigned by comparing TCR nucleotide sequences against IMGT/GENE-DB human TR gene sequences. The TCRdist pipeline was used in a later analysis to assign CDR3 sequences and most-parsimonious VDJ recombination scenarios. In a later analysis, every TCR beta chain was defined by the combination of its CDR3 amino acid sequence and its V-gene family, and reads without a unique V-gene family were dropped. In a later analysis, approximately 590 highly shared, low-generation-probability nucleotide sequences were removed to address suspected cross-contamination and a sequencing artifact. In a later analysis, a clonal expansion index was calculated for each public chain from normalized within-repertoire ranks of inferred template counts. A later analysis computed generation probabilities with a VDJ recombination model fitted to out-of-frame rearrangements, and checked the results against IGoR. In a later analysis, TCR-TCR, TCR-HLA and TCR-CMV co-occurrence was scored with hypergeometric tests, and a repertoire-size bias correction was applied to TCR pairs. In a later analysis, false discovery rates were estimated by permuting HLA or CMV assignments 20 times. In a later analysis, co-occurring TCRs were grouped using DBSCAN, with TCRdist sequence similarity added in when clustering inside HLA-allele-positive subsets. For co-occurrence clustering, repertoires with fewer than 30,000 or more than 120,000 public chains were excluded, along with roughly 5 repertoires with anomalous nucleotide sharing. The table comes from immuneACCESS by way of TCRdb, which keeps in-frame sequences with V and J called. Part of the clones is missing from these tables; in studies checked, under half for an unresolved V gene and the rest for unknown reasons. Clone size and V and J calls were adopted from that table, with D and trimming inferred from the DNA. The sample records some 52,000 clones, 65% to 85% of which are singletons. The leading ten clones occupy under 3% of the sample.

Remarks on this clone: Its antigen remains unidentified. No much larger clone is present one base from it, and per-base qualities are unavailable.

Sequenced input: PBMCs. This chain joins TRBV6-5 to TRBJ1-1, with the D gene uncertain. The receptor was derived from a man younger than 35 in good health and CMV-seronegative. The nucleotide sequence reads as follows: TGTGCCAGCAGTTACTGGGAGGGGAACACTGAAGCTTTCTTT. Its product reads: CASSYWEGNTEAFF.